This record covers a single T cell receptor (beta chain). What it binds is not known. These data come from a study of cytomegalovirus exposure and HLA in healthy donors. Study-wide context: Of 398 genotyped donors, about 81% clustered with self-reported Caucasian donors.

Regarding the study as a whole: Researchers reported from a later analysis that most CMV-associated TCR beta chains appeared HLA-restricted. Later analysis identified a missense DCLRE1C variant that was linked to TCR beta V- and J-gene trimming. An analysis done earlier found most TCR beta V segments productive about 87% or about 30% of the time.

CDR3 length equals 13 residues. Germline loops: CDR1 LNHDA, CDR2 SQIVND (reference sequence). The germline V and J ends were trimmed by 2 bases and 5 bases, with 9 bases remaining between them. Both 60 Vbeta primers and 13 Jbeta primers went into the PCR. TCRdb's table, derived via immunoSEQ multiplex PCR, lists solely in-frame clones and lacks some. This sample contains about 120,000 clones. This chain connects TRBV19 to TRBJ2-5; D is undetermined. The clonotype originates from a woman aged 35 to 49 in good health and CMV-seropositive. Sequenced material: PBMCs. CDR3 sequence: CASSISIRETQYF. DNA of the CDR3: TGTGCCAGTAGTATATCGATTCGGGAGACCCAGTACTTC.